Each of the 9 T cell receptor beta chains below was sequenced from the same sample in a study of blood T cell repertoires in COVID-19. TCRdb's copy holds only in-frame clones and misses some; the assay was immunoSEQ multiplex PCR. This table has more than 45,000 clones, 85% to 90% appearing once. Sequencing was performed on peripheral blood. The receptors shown here come from a human donor in a cohort sampled during active COVID-19.

This chain links TRBV5-5 with TRBJ2-2; D is perhaps TRBD2 (6 bases). The germline gives CDR1 SGHKS, CDR2 YYEKEE (reference sequence). With 4 bases removed from V and 3 bases from J, the gap between germline ends came to 13 bases. CDR3 length equals 15 residues. CDR3 region: CASSPGTSYTGELFF. The CDR3 DNA follows: TGTGCCAGCAGCCCCGGGACTTCTTACACCGGGGAGCTGTTTTTT.

This rearrangement joins TRBV5-4 to TRBJ2-1; D might be TRBD2 (5 bases). Between the trimmed V and J ends, which lost 3 bases and 0 bases, there was a span of 7 bases. Germline values: CDR1 SGHNT, CDR2 YYREEE (reference sequence). This CDR3 region has 14 residues. In DNA, the CDR3 is TGTGCCAGCAGCTATCGGGACTCCTACAATGAGCAGTTCTTC. Residues: CASSYRDSYNEQFF.

The CDR3 bases are TGTGCCAGCAGTGGTAGCGGGAGGAATGACAATGAGCAGTTCTTC. Translating it yields CASSGSGRNDNEQFF. The chain employs TRBV6-6 and TRBJ2-1; TRBD2 matches 10 bases. Germline V lookup: CDR1 MNHNY, CDR2 SVGAGI (reference sequence). Trimming took 5 bases from V and 5 from J; bases not matched to a gene: 6. The CDR3 consists of 15 residues.

CDR3 nucleotide sequence: TGTGCCAGCAGTGAAGATGGTTTCGGGGAGCAGTTCTTC. It is translated as CASSEDGFGEQFF. The chain employs TRBV6-1 and TRBJ2-1; no firm D call. CDR1 is MNHNS and CDR2 is SASEGT in the germline V gene. The ends were cut back, 1 base at V and 10 bases at J, with 11 bases in the middle. The CDR3 consists of 13 residues.

Worth noting for this clone: Different DNA sequences within this sample yield the same CDR3. The V and J genes are TRBV6-2 or TRBV6-3 and TRBJ1-5; 9 bases line up with TRBD1. V lost 0 bases to trimming and J lost 6 bases; unmatched junction nucleotides: 6. CDR3 length: 16 amino acids. Germline values: CDR1 MNHEY, CDR2 SVGEGT. The CDR3: CASSYSQQGAGQPQHF. CDR3 nucleotides: TGTGCCAGCAGTTACTCACAACAGGGGGCAGGTCAGCCCCAGCATTTT.

J is TRBJ2-7 and V is TRBV30; no firm D call. From germline, CDR1 is GTSNPN and CDR2 SVGIG (reference sequence). There are 14 residues in the CDR3. The germline V and J ends were trimmed by 3 bases and 0 bases, with 12 bases remaining between them. This CDR3 reads CAWSVISGSYEQYF. DNA of the CDR3: TGTGCCTGGAGCGTCATTTCGGGCTCCTACGAGCAGTACTTC. The entire variable domain, with the rest obtained from reference TRBV30 and TRBJ2-7, is as follows: SQTIHQWPATLVQPVGSPLSLECTVEGTSNPNLYWYRQAAGRGLQLLFYSVGIGQISSEVPQNLSASRPQDRQFILSSKKLLLSDSGFYLCAWSVISGSYEQYFGPGTRLTVT.

The chain couples TRBV11-3 to TRBJ1-2, with 10 bases aligning to TRBD1. CDR3 length: 14 amino acids. The germline V gene encodes CDR1 SGHNT and CDR2 YENEEA. The junction had 3 bases not matched to a gene; V was cut back by 0 bases and J by 8 bases. Written as DNA, the CDR3 is TGTGCCAGCAGCTTAGAGGGGACAGGGGAAGGCTACACCTTC. Translated, it gives CASSLEGTGEGYTF.

Concerning this clone: A read error may account for a junction end that differs from germline. The CDR3 loop reads CASSLILADQETQYF. Written as DNA, the CDR3 is TGTGCTAGCAGCTTAATATTAGCGGACCAAGAGACCCAGTACTTC. The chain couples TRBV7-7 to TRBJ2-5, with a possible D match to TRBD2 (6 bases). The germline gives CDR1 SSHAT, CDR2 FNYEAQ (reference sequence). The CDR3 runs to 15 residues.

V is TRBV12-3 or TRBV12-4 and J is TRBJ2-2, with unresolved D. V lost 4 bases and J lost 3, with 3 bases in between. The CDR3 has 12 amino acids. The CDR3 protein is CASSSDTGELFF. CDR3 DNA sequence: TGTGCCAGCAGTTCGGACACCGGGGAGCTGTTTTTT.